The 24 T cell receptor beta chains listed next were all sequenced from one sample in a study of cytomegalovirus exposure and HLA in healthy donors. Primers included in the PCR were 60 Vbeta and 13 Jbeta primers. Sequencing used immunoSEQ multiplex PCR; TCRdb keeps in-frame clones, though not all of them. The sample lists over 110,000 clones, around 75% occurring once. The sequenced sample was PBMCs. These receptor sequences come from a female donor in good health and CMV-seronegative.

This chain uses TRBV4-3 with TRBJ1-2; D is perhaps TRBD1 (5 bases). CDR3 length: 13 amino acids. Germline V CDR1 and CDR2: LGHNA, YSLEER. V was trimmed by 0 bases and J by 8 bases, leaving 10 bases between them. CDR3 nucleotides: TGCGCCAGCAGCCAAGATTCAGGGCGGGGCTACACCTTC. It is translated as CASSQDSGRGYTF.

V usage is TRBV2 and J usage is TRBJ2-3; TRBD1 is a possible D gene (5 bases). The germline CDR1 and CDR2 sequences are SNHLY and FYNNEI. The CDR3 contains 11 residues. V shed 6 bases and J shed 9 bases, with 10 bases lying between them. CDR3 DNA: TGTGCCAGCAGAGGCAGGGTGACGCAGTATTTT. Encoded protein: CASRGRVTQYF.

This chain uses TRBV4-1 with TRBJ2-4; 8 nucleotides match TRBD1. Germline CDR1 MGHRA, CDR2 YSYEKL. CDR3 size: 16 residues. The V and J ends lost 0 bases and 2 bases, in that order; junction bases with no gene match: 3. CDR3 sequence: CASSQDRTGTKNIQYF. CDR3 DNA: TGCGCCAGCAGCCAAGATAGGACAGGGACCAAAAACATTCAGTACTTC.

The gene calls are TRBV15 and TRBJ2-3; 8 nucleotides match TRBD2. J lost 4 bases, V lost 0 bases, and 9 bases had no gene match. This CDR3 contains 17 residues. Germline V gene sequence: CDR1 LNHNV, CDR2 YYDKDF (reference sequence). As DNA, the CDR3 is TGTGCCACCAGCAGAGATTCTTGGAGCGGGAGTTCAGATACGCAGTATTTT. Translated, it gives CATSRDSWSGSSDTQYF.

The J gene is TRBJ1-4, the V gene TRBV7-8; TRBD1 aligns across 9 bases. The CDR3 sequence is 14 residues long. Germline CDR1 reads SGHVS; CDR2 reads FQNEAQ. Trimming removed 4 bases from V and 8 bases from J; junction bases left unmatched: 5. CDR3 amino acids: CASSWGGQGEKLFF. DNA of the CDR3: TGTGCCAGCAGCTGGGGAGGACAGGGGGAAAAACTGTTTTTT.

This chain uses TRBV9 with TRBJ2-1; TRBD1 agrees at 8 bases. The CDR3 spans 14 residues. CDR1 and CDR2 (germline): SGDLS, YYNGEE. V was pared by 3 bases and J by 8 bases, with 7 bases of the junction left unmatched. Here the CDR3 DNA reads TGTGCCAGCAGCGGCGGACAGGGTTTGGATGAGCAGTTCTTC. Protein: CASSGGQGLDEQFF.

V and J are TRBV14 and TRBJ1-4, with TRBD1 matching over 9 bases. This CDR3 has 13 residues. Trimming cost V 0 bases and J 10 bases; bases outside gene matches: 0. Germline V gives CDR1 SGHDN, CDR2 FVKESK. The CDR3: CASSQETGGKLFF. CDR3 nucleotide sequence: TGTGCCAGCAGCCAAGAGACAGGGGGAAAACTGTTTTTT.

The rearrangement joins TRBV10-3 to TRBJ2-7; D ambiguous. Trimming left V 0 bases short and J 6 bases short, with 6 bases between. Germline V gene data show CDR1 as ENHRY and CDR2 as SYGVKD. The CDR3 contains 12 residues. The DNA for the CDR3 is TGTGCCATCAGTGAGTCTCCGCGCGAGCAGTACTTC. Its translation: CAISESPREQYF.

This clone occurred once. V is TRBV7-2 and J is TRBJ2-1; perhaps TRBD1 as D (5 bases). The CDR3 consists of 12 residues. The V end lost 5 bases, the J end lost 7 bases, and 9 bases lay between the germline ends. Germline V gene lookup returns CDR1 SGHTA and CDR2 FQGNSA. The CDR3 sequence: CASSQAGNEQFF. Here the CDR3 DNA reads TGTGCCAGCAGCCAGGCAGGGAATGAGCAGTTCTTC. Based on the CDR3 plus reference TRBV7-2 and TRBJ2-1, the full variable domain is GAGVSQSPSNKVTEKGKDVELRCDPISGHTALYWYRQSLGQGLEFLIYFQGNSAPDKSGLPSDRFSAERTGGSVSTLTIQRTQQEDSAVYLCASSQAGNEQFFGPGTRLTVL.

For the CDR3, the DNA is TGTGCCAGCAGCTTCGGCGGACAGGGGCTTACCCTTAACTATGGCTACACCTTC. This gives the protein CASSFGGQGLTLNYGYTF. This chain uses TRBV5-4 with TRBJ1-2; 9 nucleotides align to TRBD1. The CDR3 has 18 amino acids. The germline gives CDR1 SGHNT, CDR2 YYREEE (reference sequence). The ends lost 2 bases at V and 1 base at J; junction bases unmatched: 12. Drawing the rest from reference TRBV5-4 and TRBJ1-2, the complete variable domain is ETGVTQSPTHLIKTRGQQVTLRCSSQSGHNTVSWYQQALGQGPQFIFQYYREEENGRGNFPPRFSGLQFPNYSSELNVNALELDDSALYLCASSFGGQGLTLNYGYTFGSGTRLTVV.

This clone was seen once. The V call is TRBV12-5, the J call TRBJ2-1, with TRBD2 identical over 11 bases. In germline, CDR1 is LGHNT, CDR2 FRNRAP. This CDR3 region has 15 residues. The trim removed 4 bases at V and 7 bases at J, leaving 6 bases unmatched. DNA for the CDR3: TGTGCTAGTGGTTCCTCTAGCGGGAGGCTTAATGAGCAGTTCTTC. Amino acids: CASGSSSGRLNEQFF. Looking up the rest from reference TRBV12-5 and TRBJ2-1 gives the full variable domain: DARVTQTPRHKVTEMGQEVTMRCQPILGHNTVFWYRQTMMQGLELLAYFRNRAPLDDSGMPKDRFSAEMPDATLATLKIQPSEPRDSAVYFCASGSSSGRLNEQFFGPGTRLTVL.

The CDR3 nucleotides read TGTGCCAGCAGCTTATGGTCACAGGGTAGGGCCTACGAGCAGTACTTC. It codes for CASSLWSQGRAYEQYF. The chain recombines TRBV7-2 with TRBJ2-7; D possibly corresponds to TRBD1 (6 bases). The V end was cut by 2 bases, the J end by 2 bases, with 16 bases between. This CDR3 region has 16 residues. Germline V lookup: CDR1 SGHTA, CDR2 FQGNSA.

There are a few counts of this clone. The chain recombines TRBV6-6 with TRBJ1-5; weak D call: TRBD1 (5 bases). CDR1 and CDR2 (germline): MNHNY, SVGAGI (reference sequence). Trimming took off 6 bases at V and 2 bases at J, with 5 bases between the two ends. The CDR3 length is 12 residues. The DNA for the CDR3 is TGTGCCAGCAGACAGGGCAATCAGCCCCAGCATTTT. Amino acid sequence: CASRQGNQPQHF.

On this clone: The sample carries other DNA sequences with the same CDR3. The CDR3 nucleotides are TGCAGCGTCGACAGGGGGCGTGGCGAGCAGTACTTC. Protein product: CSVDRGRGEQYF. The chain uses TRBV29-1 and TRBJ2-7, with 10 bases that match TRBD1. V shed 6 bases, J shed 6 bases, and the junction held 5 bases outside the gene matches. Germline V gene lookup returns CDR1 SQVTM and CDR2 ANQGSEA. The CDR3 length is 12 residues.

This clone was seen once. The chain carries TRBV7-9 and TRBJ2-3; 7 bases align to TRBD2. V was clipped by 5 bases and J by 9 bases; unmatched bases: 14. This CDR3 has 15 residues. Germline V lookup: CDR1 SEHNR, CDR2 FQNEAQ (reference sequence). CDR3 DNA: TGTGCCAGCAGCCCGGCTGGGGGTTCGCGGGAGACGCAGTATTTT. Its protein product is CASSPAGGSRETQYF.

This clone has more than one count but fewer than ten. The chain employs TRBV4-1 and TRBJ2-6, with 8 bases aligning to TRBD1. Germline trimming cut 4 bases from V and 3 bases from J; bases unmatched to any gene: 8. Germline-derived CDR1 and CDR2 are MGHRA and YSYEKL. The CDR3 has 17 amino acids. CDR3 loop: CASSPVTGGRGANVLTF. The CDR3 nucleotides are TGCGCCAGCAGCCCCGTAACAGGGGGGCGTGGGGCCAACGTCCTGACTTTC.

The chain is built from TRBV4-3 and TRBJ2-1; D is possibly TRBD2 (7 bases). Germline values: CDR1 LGHNA, CDR2 YSLEER. The CDR3 has 15 amino acids. V dropped 1 base and J dropped 5 bases, with 12 bases sitting between them. Written as DNA, the CDR3 is TGCGCCAGCAGCCAAGGGGGGGGCGCGAACAATGAGCAGTTCTTC. Protein: CASSQGGGANNEQFF.

About this clone: Since a much larger clone is just one base distant, this may be a read error. J is TRBJ1-1 and V is TRBV7-2, with a weak D call TRBD1 (5 bases). Trimming stripped 3 bases from V and 1 base from J, with 6 bases between. The CDR3 sequence is 13 residues long. Germline lookup yields CDR1 SGHTA and CDR2 FQGNSA. The CDR3 protein is CASSFQGNTEAFF. The CDR3 bases are TGTGCCAGCAGCTTCCAGGGGAACACTGAAGCTTTCTTT.

The chain links TRBV28 to TRBJ2-1, with 12 bases that match TRBD2. The ends lost 5 bases at V and 7 bases at J; junction bases unmatched: 12. The CDR3 covers 17 residues. Germline V gene data show CDR1 as MDHEN and CDR2 as SYDVKM. CDR3 residues: CASSHIFWTSGENEQFF. In DNA, the CDR3 is TGTGCCAGCAGTCACATCTTTTGGACTAGCGGGGAAAATGAGCAGTTCTTC.

V usage is TRBV7-3 and J usage is TRBJ2-3, with 10 bases fitting TRBD2. The CDR3 length is 16 residues. Losses at the gene ends were 1 base for V and 1 base for J; bases not matched to a gene: 2. Germline V lookup: CDR1 SGHTA, CDR2 FQGTGA. CDR3 in amino acids: CASSLNLAGGTDTQYF. The DNA of the CDR3 is TGTGCCAGCAGCTTAAACCTAGCGGGGGGCACAGATACGCAGTATTTT.

The V and J genes are TRBV9 and TRBJ2-5; tentative D call: TRBD2 (6 bases). Germline V gene data show CDR1 as SGDLS and CDR2 as YYNGEE. CDR3 size: 13 residues. Between the trimmed V and J ends, which lost 10 bases and 0 bases, there was a span of 13 bases. The CDR3 coding sequence is TGTGCCGGGGGGAAGGGTTACCAAGAGACCCAGTACTTC. Translation gives CAGGKGYQETQYF.

V and J are TRBV15 and TRBJ2-7, with a possible D match to TRBD1 (6 bases). Germline V gene data show CDR1 as LNHNV and CDR2 as YYDKDF (reference sequence). V was clipped by 5 bases and J by 3 bases, with 8 bases between them. The CDR3 contains 12 residues. Here the CDR3 reads CATSGDIYEQYF. CDR3 DNA: TGTGCCACCAGCGGGGACATCTACGAGCAGTACTTC. Full variable domain (remainder filled in from reference TRBV15 and TRBJ2-7): DAMVIQNPRYQVTQFGKPVTLSCSQTLNHNVMYWYQQKSSQAPKLLFHYYDKDFNNEADTPDNFQSRRPNTSFCFLDIRSPGLGDTAMYLCATSGDIYEQYFGPGTRLTVT.

This clone has a handful of counts. The V call is TRBV13, the J call TRBJ2-3; 9 bases line up with TRBD1. V shed 1 base and J 4 bases; nucleotides not matched to a gene: 6. The V gene's germline CDR1 is PRHDT and CDR2 FYEKMQ (reference sequence). The CDR3 sequence is 16 residues long. This chain's CDR3 is CASSLEQGAWSDTQYF. Here the CDR3 DNA reads TGTGCCAGCAGCTTAGAACAGGGGGCTTGGTCAGATACGCAGTATTTT.

This clone was observed a few times. The chain is built from TRBV29-1 and TRBJ1-5; 8 bases match TRBD1. This CDR3 has 13 amino acids. The ends lost 5 bases at V and 4 bases at J; junction bases unmatched: 4. CDR1 is SQVTM, CDR2 ANQGSEA, per germline. The CDR3 region has the DNA TGCAGCGTTTGGACAGGGTTTAATCAGCCCCAGCATTTT. This translates into CSVWTGFNQPQHF.